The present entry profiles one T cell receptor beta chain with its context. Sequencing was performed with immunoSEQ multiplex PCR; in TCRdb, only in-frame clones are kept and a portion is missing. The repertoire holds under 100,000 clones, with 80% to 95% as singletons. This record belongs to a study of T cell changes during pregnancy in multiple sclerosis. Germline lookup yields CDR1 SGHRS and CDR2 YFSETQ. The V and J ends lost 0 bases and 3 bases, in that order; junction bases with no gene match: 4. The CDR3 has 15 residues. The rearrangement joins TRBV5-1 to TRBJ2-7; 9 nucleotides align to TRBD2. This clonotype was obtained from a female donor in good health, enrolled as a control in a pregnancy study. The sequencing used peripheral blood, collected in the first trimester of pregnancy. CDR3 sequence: CASSLESSGSYEQYF. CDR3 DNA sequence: TGCGCCAGCAGCTTGGAGAGTAGCGGGAGCTACGAGCAGTACTTC. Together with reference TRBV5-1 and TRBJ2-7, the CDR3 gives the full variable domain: KAGVTQTPRYLIKTRGQQVTLSCSPISGHRSVSWYQQTPGQGLQFLFEYFSETQRNKGNFPGRFSGRQFSNSRSEMNVSTLELGDSALYLCASSLESSGSYEQYFGPGTRLTVT.